The next 21 T cell receptor beta chains were all read from a single sample in a study of blood T cell repertoires in COVID-19. Some clones are missing from TCRdb's copy, which holds only in-frame ones; the method was immunoSEQ multiplex PCR. The sample has under 300,000 clones; about nine tenths are singletons. The sequenced material came from PBMCs or T cells enriched from blood (not recorded which). These receptors were obtained from a young man who had recovered from COVID-19.

V gene TRBV7-6 combines with J gene TRBJ2-3; 8 positions match TRBD1. V lost 2 bases and J lost 6; bases outside the gene matches: 4. This CDR3 is 14 amino acids long. Germline-derived CDR1 and CDR2 are SGHVS and FNYEAQ. The CDR3 nucleotides read TGTGCCAGCAGCTTAACGACAGGGGCCGATACGCAGTATTTT. Protein sequence: CASSLTTGADTQYF.

The V gene is TRBV6-2 or TRBV6-3, the J gene TRBJ1-2; a possible D gene is TRBD1 (6 bases). Germline V gene data show CDR1 as MNHEY and CDR2 as SVGEGT. V gave up 4 bases and J gave up 4 bases, with 22 bases separating them. This CDR3 spans 17 amino acids. CDR3 sequence: CASSFDRDIHDPYGYTF. The DNA for the CDR3 is TGTGCCAGCAGTTTCGACCGGGACATACATGATCCCTATGGCTACACCTTC.

The chain joins TRBV27 to TRBJ1-1; 8 bases fit TRBD1. CDR1 and CDR2 (germline): MNHEY, SMNVEV (reference sequence). Germline trimming cut 2 bases from V and 1 base from J; bases unmatched to any gene: 6. This CDR3 comprises 16 residues. This CDR3 reads CASSLRGTGENTEAFF. CDR3 coding DNA: TGTGCCAGCAGTTTAAGGGGGACAGGAGAGAACACTGAAGCTTTCTTT.

The table lists this clone with a count of one. This rearrangement joins TRBV7-9 to TRBJ1-3; TRBD1 agrees at 7 bases. The CDR3 is 16 residues long. Germline V gene lookup returns CDR1 SEHNR and CDR2 FQNEAQ (reference sequence). Trimming took 0 bases from V and 0 from J; bases not matched to a gene: 2. CDR3 in DNA: TGTGCCAGCAGCTTAGCGGGACAGAGCTCTGGAAACACCATATATTTT. It specifies CASSLAGQSSGNTIYF.

V usage is TRBV4-2 and J usage is TRBJ1-2; the match to TRBD1 covers 8 bases. The V and J ends lost 2 bases and 7 bases, in that order; junction bases with no gene match: 12. The CDR3 is 16 residues long. The germline gives CDR1 LGHNA, CDR2 YNFKEQ. Here the CDR3 reads CASSQLAMTGESGYTF. In DNA form, the CDR3 reads TGTGCCAGCAGCCAACTAGCTATGACAGGGGAATCTGGCTACACCTTC.

This chain links TRBV7-2 with TRBJ1-2; the match to TRBD1 covers 7 bases. The germline V gene has CDR1 SGHTA and CDR2 FQGNSA. The CDR3 is 17 amino acids. V was clipped by 5 bases and J by 4 bases; unmatched bases: 16. The CDR3 reads CASSPESRQGVFYGYTF. CDR3 nucleotide sequence: TGTGCCAGCAGCCCCGAATCAAGGCAGGGGGTTTTCTATGGCTACACCTTC.

This chain uses TRBV30 with TRBJ2-7, with a tentative D call TRBD1 (5 bases). This CDR3 region has 16 residues. V shed 2 bases and J shed 9 bases, with 26 bases lying between them. Germline loops: CDR1 GTSNPN, CDR2 SVGIG (reference sequence). The CDR3 reads CAWSLSLLGPQGRQYF. The DNA for the CDR3 is TGTGCCTGGAGTCTCTCACTTCTGGGGCCCCAGGGTAGGCAGTACTTC.

This chain uses TRBV7-8 with TRBJ1-3, with a weak D call TRBD1 (5 bases). V lost 4 bases to trimming and J lost 3 bases, with 10 bases between them. Per germline, CDR1 SGHVS and CDR2 FQNEAQ. The CDR3 is 14 amino acids. Written as DNA, the CDR3 is TGTGCCAGCAGCTCAGGGACTAGTGGAAACACCATATATTTT. It encodes CASSSGTSGNTIYF.

This clone was found once. This chain connects TRBV6-5 to TRBJ1-3, with TRBD1 matching 8 bases. Per germline, CDR1 MNHEY and CDR2 SVGAGI. The trim removed 6 bases at V and 0 bases at J, leaving 4 bases unmatched. The CDR3 contains 15 residues. In DNA form, the CDR3 reads TGTGCCAGCAGGCGACAGGGGCTCTCTGGAAACACCATATATTTT. Amino acid sequence: CASRRQGLSGNTIYF.

The chain combines TRBV2 with TRBJ2-7; 11 bases are a match to TRBD1. Germline V gives CDR1 SNHLY, CDR2 FYNNEI. V trimming: 8 bases; J trimming: 2 bases; junction bases outside the gene matches: 5. The CDR3 sequence is 14 residues long. The CDR3, as DNA: TGTGCCAGCGTCCGGGACAGGGGGGCCTACGAGCAGTACTTC. Its protein product is CASVRDRGAYEQYF. The complete variable domain, with remaining parts taken from reference TRBV2 and TRBJ2-7, reads EPEVTQTPSHQVTQMGQEVILRCVPISNHLYFYWYRQILGQKVEFLVSFYNNEISEKSEIFDDQFSVERPDGSNFTLKIRSTKLEDSAMYFCASVRDRGAYEQYFGPGTRLTVT.

This clone came up a few times. The V gene is TRBV10-3, the J gene TRBJ1-3; D perhaps matches TRBD1 (6 bases). V shed 2 bases and J shed 0 bases, with 17 bases lying between them. The CDR3 is made up of 18 amino acids. CDR1 is ENHRY, CDR2 SYGVKD, per germline. CDR3: CAISETGHRVNSGNTIYF. The CDR3 nucleotides are TGTGCCATCAGTGAGACGGGCCACAGGGTGAACTCTGGAAACACCATATATTTT.

The rearrangement uses TRBV7-9 and TRBJ1-6; D remains unclear. V was clipped by 9 bases and J by 0 bases, with 9 bases between them. Germline V CDR1 and CDR2: SEHNR, FQNEAQ (reference sequence). The CDR3 consists of 14 residues. Here the CDR3 reads CASGQSSYNSPLHF. In DNA, the CDR3 is TGTGCCAGTGGGCAGAGCTCCTATAATTCACCCCTCCACTTT.

J is TRBJ1-1 and V is TRBV9; 7 positions agree with TRBD1. The CDR3 runs 14 residues. V trimming: 4 bases; J trimming: 0 bases; junction bases outside the gene matches: 3. CDR1 and CDR2 from the germline V gene are SGDLS and YYNGEE. The CDR3 is CASSRQGLNTEAFF. The CDR3 nucleotides are TGTGCCAGCAGCAGACAGGGTTTGAACACTGAAGCTTTCTTT.

The V and J genes are TRBV28 and TRBJ1-6; D is uncertain. The CDR3 covers 12 residues. V was trimmed by 2 bases and J by 10 bases, leaving 6 bases between them. Germline values: CDR1 MDHEN, CDR2 SYDVKM. In DNA form, the CDR3 reads TGTGCCAGCAGTTTAAGCTACTCACCCCTCCACTTT. Translating it yields CASSLSYSPLHF.

This clone was seen a handful of times. V gene TRBV24-1 combines with J gene TRBJ1-4; D might be TRBD1 (5 bases). The CDR3 covers 13 residues. The germline V gene has CDR1 KGHDR and CDR2 SFDVKD. The germline V and J ends were trimmed by 8 bases and 8 bases, with 14 bases remaining between them. In DNA, the CDR3 is TGTGCCACCAAGGCGGCAGGGTGGGAAAAACTGTTTTTT. Its translation is CATKAAGWEKLFF.

This clone was observed a single time. V is TRBV27 and J is TRBJ2-5, with D maybe TRBD2 (5 bases). The CDR3 covers 16 residues. The germline V gene has CDR1 MNHEY and CDR2 SMNVEV (reference sequence). V lost 4 bases to trimming and J lost 5 bases, with 20 bases between them. The CDR3: CASSSPRSGFRETQYF. The CDR3 DNA sequence: TGTGCCAGCAGTTCCCCTCGGTCGGGGTTTAGGGAGACCCAGTACTTC.

The V and J genes are TRBV6-5 and TRBJ1-6; D is perhaps TRBD1 (6 bases). Trimming removed 5 bases from V and 8 bases from J, with 16 bases in between. In germline, CDR1 is MNHEY, CDR2 SVGAGI. The CDR3 sequence is 15 residues long. The CDR3 reads CASSPFRDTYSPLHF. The CDR3 DNA follows: TGTGCCAGCAGTCCTTTCCGGGACACCTATTCACCCCTCCACTTT.

This clone was recorded at least ten times. The chain is built from TRBV19 and TRBJ2-7, with D possibly being TRBD2 (6 bases). Germline V CDR1 and CDR2: LNHDA, SQIVND (reference sequence). With 1 base removed from V and 3 bases from J, the gap between germline ends came to 13 bases. The CDR3 sequence is 15 residues long. This CDR3 reads CASSIAPRRGYEQYF. The CDR3 coding sequence is TGTGCCAGTAGTATAGCGCCCAGGCGGGGCTACGAGCAGTACTTC.

V and J are TRBV27 and TRBJ1-6, with TRBD1 identical over 8 bases. There are 15 residues in the CDR3. Germline V gene sequence: CDR1 MNHEY, CDR2 SMNVEV (reference sequence). After removal of 0 bases from V and 8 bases from J, the junction contained 3 bases not matched to a gene. The CDR3 protein is CASSLSGQAYSPLHF. The CDR3 DNA is TGTGCCAGCAGTTTATCGGGACAGGCTTATTCACCCCTCCACTTT.

This clone was observed a single time. V usage is TRBV27 and J usage is TRBJ1-6, with 7 bases identical to TRBD1. V gave up 4 bases and J gave up 8 bases; unmatched junction bases: 8. The germline V gene has CDR1 MNHEY and CDR2 SMNVEV (reference sequence). This CDR3 is built from 15 residues. The DNA for the CDR3 is TGTGCCAGCAGTTCGGTAGGGGGCTTGGATTCACCCCTCCACTTT. Its translation: CASSSVGGLDSPLHF.

The rearrangement links TRBV5-4 to TRBJ2-3; 9 positions agree with TRBD2. Germline V gene lookup returns CDR1 SGHNT and CDR2 YYREEE (reference sequence). J gave up 1 base and V 0 bases, and 0 bases lay outside the gene matches. The CDR3 spans 15 residues. The CDR3 coding sequence is TGTGCCAGCAGCTTGGGACTAGCGGGCACAGATACGCAGTATTTT. Encoded protein: CASSLGLAGTDTQYF.